This TCR beta chain appears in the sequencing data of a study of cytomegalovirus exposure and HLA in healthy donors. Study-wide findings and caveats: Investigators reported 150 to 200 TCR beta chains as tied to cytomegalovirus. The finding came from a later analysis; first-cohort TCR clusters tended to co-occur in the 95 to 150 validation repertoires. CMV antigen specificity of a few CMV-associated chains was confirmed in vitro.

In this sample, this clone turned up once. Antigen specificity is unknown. Germline assignment: CDR1 SGDLS and CDR2 YYNGEE. Deletions cut 0 bases from V and 2 bases from J, with 2 bases between. This CDR3 contains 12 residues. The table came from immunoSEQ multiplex PCR; TCRdb's copy has only in-frame clones and leaves some out. The table lists 150,000 to 200,000 clones, roughly 83% of them singletons. This TCR was sampled from a woman aged 18 to 35 in good health and CMV-seronegative. Sequencing input: PBMCs. The chain is built from TRBV9 and TRBJ1-1; D is unclear. The CDR3 sequence is CASSVVNTEAFF. The CDR3 DNA reads as TGTGCCAGCAGCGTAGTAAACACTGAAGCTTTCTTT.